The 20 T cell receptor beta chains reported below all come from one sample, sequenced in a study of blood T cells in healthy people across ages. Alongside a J-beta primer mix, a sample-barcoded 5' primer served in a second PCR lasting roughly 7 to 12 cycles. TCRdb ran MiXCR on the 5' RACE reads and lists one entry per CDR3 protein. This sample has roughly 1,700,000 distinct CDR3 sequences; 25% to 30% occur once, and the top ten carry 6.5% to 8.5%. The sequenced material came from blood. Every receptor here comes from a woman aged 25 to 39 in good health.

This clonotype was recorded a few times. This chain joins TRBV5-1 and TRBJ2-7; no reliable D call. The CDR3 contains 15 residues. Trimming pared 5 bases from V and 1 base from J, leaving 16 bases between. Looked up from germline, CDR1 is SGHRS and CDR2 is YFSETQ. In nucleotides, the CDR3 is TGCGCCAGCAGATTATTTTACGAGGATTCCTACGAGCAGTACTTC. Its protein product is CASRLFYEDSYEQYF.

Remarks on this clonotype: A much bigger clone sits one base away, suggesting this may be a read error. V usage is TRBV20-1 and J usage is TRBJ2-4, with D perhaps TRBD1 or TRBD2 (5 bases each). The CDR3 is made up of 16 amino acids. The germline gives CDR1 DFQATT, CDR2 SNEGSKA (reference sequence). CDR3 DNA sequence: TGCAGTGCTAGAGTGCCGGGACCAATAGCCAAAAACATTAAGTACTTC. Encoded protein: CSARVPGPIAKNIKYF.

This clonotype was counted only a few times. This chain joins TRBV10-3 and TRBJ1-6, with D perhaps matching TRBD1 (5 bases). This CDR3 is built from 16 residues. Deletions cut 0 bases from V and 14 bases from J, with 20 bases between. Per the germline V gene, CDR1 is ENHRY and CDR2 is SYGVKD. The CDR3 DNA is TGTGCCATCAGTGAGTCTGGGGTGCCAGGGTCGGGTACCCTCCACTTT. Translation gives CAISESGVPGSGTLHF.

There are many counts of this clonotype. The rearrangement joins TRBV11-1 to TRBJ2-5, with 9 bases matching TRBD2. J gave up 5 bases and V 3 bases, and 7 bases lay outside the gene matches. Germline CDR1 SGHAT, CDR2 FQDESV (reference sequence). The CDR3 contains 15 residues. CDR3 DNA sequence: TGTGCCAGCAGCTTTCGCGGGGGGGCGGGGGAGACCCAGTACTTC. This sequence encodes CASSFRGGAGETQYF.

This clonotype was seen more than once but under ten times. The V call is TRBV5-1, the J call TRBJ2-3, with D possibly being TRBD2 (6 bases). The V gene's germline CDR1 is SGHRS and CDR2 YFSETQ. This CDR3 spans 13 amino acids. Trimming took 5 bases from V and 6 from J, leaving 13 bases between them. The CDR3 sequence: CASREGFSDTQYF. The CDR3 DNA reads as TGCGCCAGCAGGGAGGGTTTTTCGGATACGCAGTATTTT.

The chain couples TRBV12-3 or TRBV12-4 to TRBJ1-1; D gene ambiguous. Trimming took 2 bases from V and 6 from J, leaving 7 bases between them. There are 12 residues in the CDR3. The CDR3 DNA reads as TGTGCCAGCAGTTTAAGTACCCCTGAAGCTTTCTTT. Residues: CASSLSTPEAFF.

This clonotype was recorded a few times. V usage is TRBV7-2 and J usage is TRBJ2-5; 9 positions match TRBD2. Trimming cost V 3 bases and J 13 bases; bases outside gene matches: 12. From germline, CDR1 is SGHTA and CDR2 FQGNSA. CDR3 length: 14 amino acids. The chain's CDR3 is CASSFGSSGGPGYF. The CDR3 nucleotides read TGTGCCAGCAGCTTCGGTAGTAGCGGGGGCCCCGGGTACTTC.

The chain recombines TRBV2 with TRBJ1-6; 8 bases agree with TRBD1. CDR1 and CDR2 (germline): SNHLY, FYNNEI. The CDR3 length is 12 residues. The J segment lost 11 bases and the V segment lost 6 bases, leaving 3 bases of the junction unmatched. The CDR3 spells CASSLDRAPLHF. The CDR3 DNA follows: TGTGCCAGCAGCCTGGACAGGGCACCCCTCCACTTT.

The chain employs TRBV7-7 and TRBJ2-5, with 11 bases fitting TRBD2. CDR3 size: 15 residues. CDR1 SSHAT and CDR2 FNYEAQ come from the germline V gene (reference sequence). Trimming took 5 bases from V and 11 from J; bases not matched to a gene: 13. In nucleotides, the CDR3 is TGTGCCAGCAGCCCTGGGCTAGCGGGAGGCACTGAGCAGTACTTC. Its protein product is CASSPGLAGGTEQYF. Drawing the rest from reference TRBV7-7 and TRBJ2-5, the complete variable domain is GAGVSQSPRYKVTKRGQDVTLRCDPISSHATLYWYQQALGQGPEFLTYFNYEAQPDKSGLPSDRFSAERPEGSISTLTIQRTEQRDSAMYRCASSPGLAGGTEQYFGPGTRLLVL.

This clonotype occurred once. In nucleotides, the CDR3 is TGCGCCAGCAGCCCCGAGGCGGGATTCATCCACGAGCAGTACTTC. It is translated as CASSPEAGFIHEQYF. V gene TRBV5-1 combines with J gene TRBJ2-4, with a tentative D call TRBD2 (6 bases). With the DNA end fitting TRBJ2-7 better, the J assignment may be wrong. The length of the CDR3 is 15 residues. Germline lookup yields CDR1 SGHRS and CDR2 YFSETQ.

The V and J genes are TRBV12-3 or TRBV12-4 and TRBJ2-2, with TRBD2 matching 8 bases. V trimming: 6 bases; J trimming: 2 bases; junction bases outside the gene matches: 5. The CDR3 consists of 15 residues. CDR3 in DNA: TGTGCCAGCAGAACCAGCGGGAGAAACACCGGGGAGCTGTTTTTT. Protein sequence: CASRTSGRNTGELFF.

The chain recombines TRBV4-2 with TRBJ1-2; D is unclear. V was trimmed by 0 bases and J by 8 bases, leaving 16 bases between them. CDR1 is LGHNA and CDR2 is YNFKEQ in the germline V gene. This CDR3 contains 15 residues. CDR3 DNA sequence: TGTGCCAGCAGCCAAGATCGAACAGCCCAAAGCGGCTACACCTTC. Its translation: CASSQDRTAQSGYTF.

The rearrangement uses TRBV2 and TRBJ1-5, with TRBD1 matching over 7 bases. CDR1 is SNHLY and CDR2 is FYNNEI in the germline V gene. V lost 4 bases and J lost 2; bases outside the gene matches: 5. The length of the CDR3 is 15 residues. The CDR3 reads CASSAQGLGNQPQHF. CDR3 DNA sequence: TGTGCCAGCAGTGCACAGGGGTTGGGCAATCAGCCCCAGCATTTT.

This rearrangement joins TRBV6-6 to TRBJ2-7; no clear D gene. V lost 7 bases and J lost 10, with 20 bases in between. Germline values: CDR1 MNHNY, CDR2 SVGAGI (reference sequence). This CDR3 region has 13 residues. CDR3 in amino acids: CASKRTTKEAQYF. CDR3 in DNA: TGTGCCAGCAAAAGGACGACGAAAGAGGCCCAGTACTTC.

This clonotype was seen a single time. The CDR3 does not close with the conserved phenylalanine or tryptophan, likely indicating a read error. Because the CDR3's place on the DNA is in doubt, the DNA is left out and the CDR3 is given as listed by TCRdb. The chain combines TRBV2 with TRBJ1-2; the table's D call TRBD1 went unverified against the DNA. Germline CDR1 reads SNHLY; CDR2 reads FYNNEI. With termini counted, the CDR3 has 13 amino acids. The CDR3 sequence: CAIQQGVFYGYTC.

This clonotype was detected only a few times. The chain links TRBV12-3 or TRBV12-4 to TRBJ2-2; TRBD2 might be the D (6 bases). The CDR3 is made up of 15 amino acids. V was shortened by 7 bases and J by 4 bases, with 16 bases between the two germline ends. This chain's CDR3 is CASMGLALGTGELFF. CDR3 nucleotides: TGTGCCAGCATGGGGCTAGCGTTGGGCACCGGGGAGCTGTTTTTT.

In this sample, this clonotype turned up many times. The V gene is TRBV7-2, the J gene TRBJ2-7; D gene uncertain. Between the trimmed V and J ends, which lost 1 base and 0 bases, there was a span of 10 bases. This CDR3 is built from 15 residues. Germline CDR1 and CDR2: SGHTA and FQGNSA. CDR3: CASSLDRSLSYEQYF. The CDR3 DNA reads TGTGCCAGCAGCTTAGATCGCAGCCTCTCCTACGAGCAGTACTTC.

With regard to this clonotype: An end of the junction differs from the germline gene, which may be a read error. V and J are TRBV5-1 and TRBJ2-1; no definite D call. The germline V gene encodes CDR1 SGHRS and CDR2 YFSETQ. CDR3 length: 14 residues. CDR3 DNA sequence: TGCGCCAGCAGCCCCAGGACGCAATACAATGAGCAGTGCTTC. This codes for CASSPRTQYNEQCF.

This clonotype was recorded a few times. The gene calls are TRBV20-1 and TRBJ2-1, with a weak D call TRBD1 (6 bases). The CDR3 has 15 residues. Germline V gene sequence: CDR1 DFQATT, CDR2 SNEGSKA (reference sequence). Between the trimmed V and J ends, which lost 3 bases and 6 bases, there was a span of 18 bases. For the CDR3, the DNA is TGCAGTGCTAGTCGAACAGAGAAGGGGGTCAATGAGCAGTTCTTC. This translates into CSASRTEKGVNEQFF.

This clonotype was recorded a few times. This chain links TRBV20-1 with TRBJ2-1; TRBD2 agrees at 9 bases. The J segment lost 9 bases and the V segment lost 7 bases, leaving 25 bases of the junction unmatched. The CDR3 contains 18 residues. Per germline, CDR1 DFQATT and CDR2 SNEGSKA (reference sequence). The CDR3 here is CSVTARMTSGKAGGEQFF. In nucleotides, the CDR3 is TGCAGTGTTACCGCGCGGATGACTAGCGGAAAGGCGGGGGGTGAGCAGTTCTTC.